A single sample is the source of the 13 T cell receptor beta chains below, sequenced in a study of PD-1 blockade in classical Hodgkin lymphoma (dated by TCRdb to 2018 to 2020). The time point label corresponds to: cycle 4 day 1 (C4D1), after 5 to 7 weeks of nivolumab. Every trial patient had relapsed following autologous stem cell transplantation, and prior brentuximab vedotin exposure was what differed among cohorts A, B and C. The library was prepared using the immunoSEQ multiplex PCR assay. The table comes from immuneACCESS by way of TCRdb, which keeps in-frame sequences with V and J called. Part of the clones is missing from these tables; in studies checked, under half for an unresolved V gene and the rest for unknown reasons. The sample profile shows 100,000 to 120,000 clones; approximately 89% of them were found once. Jointly, the top ten make up around 20% of the sample. The specimen was peripheral blood mononuclear cells (PBMCs), collected before the fourth cycle of nivolumab. Receptors originate from a human donor with classical Hodgkin lymphoma.

The chain has TRBV11-3 and TRBJ2-1, with 8 bases aligning to TRBD2. CDR3 length equals 19 residues. CDR1 SGHNT and CDR2 YENEEA come from the germline V gene. Trimming at V came to 0 bases and at J to 8 bases, leaving 18 bases not matched to a gene. CDR3 in DNA: TGTGCCAGCAGCTTAGATCTCCCCAAGTGGGTAGCGGGACGGGATGAGCAGTTCTTC. Translated: CASSLDLPKWVAGRDEQFF.

The chain links TRBV5-1 to TRBJ2-3, with D hard to call. Germline CDR1 is SGHRS and CDR2 is YFSETQ. The CDR3 runs to 17 residues. V lost 0 bases, J lost 2 bases, and 16 bases lay in between. CDR3 loop: CASSLALLLDATDTQYF. CDR3 in DNA: TGCGCCAGCAGCTTGGCCCTGCTCCTAGACGCCACAGATACGCAGTATTTT.

This clone was seen a single time. The rearrangement links TRBV21-1 to TRBJ1-3. TRBV21-1 is shown as a pseudogene. The CDR3 contains 14 residues. The CDR3 nucleotides read TGTGCCAGCAGCAAAAGGGTGGTCCGAAACACCATATATTTT. It encodes CASSKRVVRNTIYF.

This clone was seen a few times. The chain joins TRBV25-1 to TRBJ2-5; possibly TRBD2 for D (5 bases). Germline V CDR1 and CDR2: MGHDK, SYGVNS. This CDR3 region has 16 residues. Trimming took off 6 bases at V and 0 bases at J, with 17 bases between the two ends. The CDR3 loop reads CASSEVGEAYQETQYF. As DNA, the CDR3 is TGTGCCAGCAGCGAAGTGGGAGAGGCGTACCAAGAGACCCAGTACTTC.

The chain joins TRBV7-9 to TRBJ1-4, with D perhaps matching TRBD1 (5 bases). V gave up 4 bases and J gave up 4 bases, with 16 bases separating them. Germline-derived CDR1 and CDR2 are SEHNR and FQNEAQ (reference sequence). This CDR3 spans 16 amino acids. The CDR3 loop reads CASSSTTGRINEKLFF. The CDR3 coding sequence is TGTGCCAGCAGCTCCACGACGGGACGGATTAATGAAAAACTGTTTTTT.

This clone appeared a few times. V and J are TRBV18 and TRBJ1-2; unclear D gene. Trimming removed 3 bases at V and 6 bases at J, with 11 bases between. Germline V lookup: CDR1 KGHSH, CDR2 LQKENI. This CDR3 is built from 13 residues. CDR3 DNA sequence: TGTGCCAGCTCACCCGATCAAGCGGATGGCTACACCTTC. This sequence encodes CASSPDQADGYTF.

The chain recombines TRBV28 with TRBJ2-6; D call uncertain. The CDR3 has 15 residues. Between the trimmed V and J ends, which lost 5 bases and 4 bases, there was a span of 12 bases. The germline V gene encodes CDR1 MDHEN and CDR2 SYDVKM. The CDR3, as DNA: TGTGCCAGCAGTAAGGTGAATAGAGGGGCCAACGTCCTGACTTTC. As protein: CASSKVNRGANVLTF.

This chain joins TRBV4-1 and TRBJ2-3; 8 bases fit TRBD2. The V gene end was trimmed by 2 bases and the J gene end by 2 bases; junction bases not matched to a gene: 6. The CDR3 runs 16 residues. Germline assignment: CDR1 MGHRA and CDR2 YSYEKL. The DNA for the CDR3 is TGCGCCAGCAGCCAACCTAGCGGGCTACTCACAGATACGCAGTATTTT. This translates into CASSQPSGLLTDTQYF.

The CDR3 sequence: CASSLEGASSYEQYF. The CDR3 nucleotides are TGTGCCAGCAGCTTAGAAGGGGCGAGCTCCTACGAGCAGTACTTC. The chain joins TRBV7-2 to TRBJ2-7; D is perhaps TRBD1 (5 bases). The CDR3 has 15 amino acids. V was trimmed by 1 base and J by 0 bases, leaving 10 bases between them. From germline, CDR1 is SGHTA and CDR2 FQGNSA.

V gene TRBV4-2 combines with J gene TRBJ2-1; 7 nucleotides line up with TRBD2. The CDR3 sequence is 14 residues long. V trimming: 1 base; J trimming: 8 bases; junction bases outside the gene matches: 5. Germline assignment: CDR1 LGHNA and CDR2 YNFKEQ. Here the CDR3 reads CASSQGFAGDEQFF. CDR3 in DNA: TGTGCCAGCAGCCAAGGGTTCGCGGGGGATGAGCAGTTCTTC.

The CDR3 reads CASSLELNQLDNEQFF. CDR3 DNA: TGTGCCAGCAGCTTAGAATTGAATCAGTTAGACAATGAGCAGTTCTTC. J is TRBJ2-1 and V is TRBV7-6; no definite D call. The CDR3 has 16 residues. Trimming removed 1 base at V and 5 bases at J, with 15 bases between. The germline V gene encodes CDR1 SGHVS and CDR2 FNYEAQ.

The chain is built from TRBV6-1 and TRBJ2-1; D gene ambiguous. Germline CDR1 and CDR2: MNHNS and SASEGT. V lost 7 bases, J lost 4 bases, and 11 bases lay in between. This CDR3 region has 13 residues. The CDR3 loop is CASTLLGYNEQFF. The CDR3 nucleotides read TGTGCCAGCACTCTGCTCGGGTACAATGAGCAGTTCTTC.

CDR3 bases: TGTGCCAGTAGTGTCGGGACTAGGGGCATCAATGAGCAGTTCTTC. It is translated as CASSVGTRGINEQFF. This chain uses TRBV19 with TRBJ2-1, with 8 bases aligning to TRBD2. CDR3 length: 15 amino acids. Losses at the gene ends were 5 bases for V and 6 bases for J; bases not matched to a gene: 9. Germline CDR1 is LNHDA and CDR2 is SQIVND (reference sequence).